A selection of T cell receptor beta chains follows, all from one sample in a study of siplizumab effects on memory and regulatory T cells. This table comes from immunoSEQ multiplex PCR, and its TCRdb copy is limited to in-frame clones, with some not included. The repertoire includes about 10,000 clones, about 47% of them detected once, and roughly 10% sits in the top ten. Their specific antigens are unknown. Source material: CFSE-low (dividing) CD8+ T cells sorted from an allogeneic mixed lymphocyte reaction. The receptors were sampled from a human donor in good health; the cells came from an allogeneic mixed lymphocyte reaction. The CDR3 runs from the conserved cysteine through the conserved F or W. Fields, in order: CDR3 length, J gene, V gene, clone size, D gene, CDR3 protein, CDR3 DNA. A D gene is named only where the DNA matches it firmly. Size is omitted from some rows. Given values are once, few, many or a class for expanded clones.

16	TRBJ2-7	TRBV5-1	few	TRBD2	CASSATTSGVPYEQYF	TGCGCCAGCAGCGCTACGACTAGCGGGGTACCCTACGAGCAGTACTTC
12	TRBJ1-1	TRBV10-3	once	-	CAISDRDTEAFF	TGTGCCATCAGTGACAGGGACACTGAAGCTTTCTTT
12	TRBJ2-7	TRBV28	few	TRBD1	CASRTGMHEQYF	TGTGCCAGCAGGACAGGGATGCACGAGCAGTACTTC
15	TRBJ1-4	TRBV9	few	-	CASSVNGQSNEKLFF	TGTGCCAGCAGCGTAAACGGACAGTCTAATGAAAAACTGTTTTTT
13	TRBJ1-2	TRBV7-2	few	-	CASSPGLNYGYTF	TGTGCCAGCAGCCCAGGGTTGAACTATGGCTACACCTTC
13	TRBJ2-3	TRBV6-5	-	TRBD1	CASSLGQGNTQYF	TGTGCCAGCAGCCTTGGACAGGGAAATACGCAGTATTTT
14	TRBJ2-7	TRBV6-6	few	-	CASSYSGSSYEQYF	TGTGCCAGCAGTTACTCGGGAAGCTCCTACGAGCAGTACTTC
20	TRBJ1-2	TRBV13	-	-	CASSQDVGEIDSLKNYGYTF	TGTGCCAGCAGCCAGGATGTGGGGGAAATTGACAGTTTAAAAAACTATGGCTACACCTTC
17	TRBJ2-1	TRBV9	few	TRBD2	CASSPSRYSGGYNEQFF	TGTGCCAGCAGCCCCTCCCGTTATAGCGGGGGGTACAATGAGCAGTTCTTC
13	TRBJ2-7	TRBV6-1	-	-	CASSYGGTYEQYF	TGTGCCAGCAGTTATGGGGGGACCTACGAGCAGTACTTC
16	TRBJ2-3	TRBV27	-	TRBD2	CASSERTSGGTDTQYF	TGTGCCAGCAGTGAACGGACTAGCGGGGGTACAGATACGCAGTATTTT
15	TRBJ1-6	TRBV9	few	TRBD1	CASSVEGTANSPLHF	TGTGCCAGCAGCGTAGAGGGGACAGCCAATTCACCCCTCCACTTT
18	TRBJ1-2	TRBV6-1	-	TRBD1	CASSENKGTGGEYGGYTF	TGTGCCAGCAGTGAGAATAAAGGGACAGGGGGCGAATATGGTGGCTACACCTTC
14	TRBJ2-7	TRBV7-2	few	-	CASSHRDVSYEQYF	TGTGCCAGCAGCCACCGGGACGTCTCCTACGAGCAGTACTTC
15	TRBJ1-3	TRBV4-2	few	-	CASSQDNVGWNTIYF	TGTGCCAGCAGCCAAGATAACGTTGGTTGGAACACCATATATTTT
16	TRBJ1-2	TRBV6-5	-	-	CASSYSFSGSNYGYTF	TGTGCCAGCAGTTACTCTTTCTCTGGCAGTAACTATGGCTACACCTTC
14	TRBJ2-2	TRBV2	-	-	CASRTGPGLGELFF	TGTGCCAGCAGGACCGGCCCCGGCCTCGGGGAGCTGTTTTTT
13	TRBJ2-7	TRBV6-9	-	-	CASSFGGAYEQYF	TGTGCCAGCAGTTTCGGGGGAGCCTACGAGCAGTACTTC
13	TRBJ2-1	TRBV6-5	medium-sized	TRBD2	CASSYGGTTEQFF	TGTGCCAGCAGTTACGGGGGGACTACAGAGCAGTTCTTC
15	TRBJ1-5	TRBV28	medium-sized	-	CASTNLDRSNQPQHF	TGTGCCAGCACAAACCTAGACAGAAGCAATCAGCCCCAGCATTTT
14	TRBJ2-7	TRBV4-1	-	TRBD2	CASSQTLAEYEQYF	TGCGCCAGCAGCCAAACTCTAGCGGAGTACGAGCAGTACTTC
11	TRBJ1-1	TRBV14	-	-	CASSRQIEAFF	TGTGCCAGCAGTCGACAGATTGAAGCTTTCTTT
19	TRBJ2-3	TRBV9	-	TRBD2	CASSDPSSGAGGSTDTQYF	TGTGCCAGCAGCGACCCCTCCAGTGGAGCGGGGGGGAGCACAGATACGCAGTATTTT
15	TRBJ2-7	TRBV5-1	few	TRBD1	CASSSGQGIVSEQYF	TGCGCCAGCAGCTCGGGACAGGGAATTGTGAGTGAGCAGTACTTC
15	TRBJ2-2	TRBV7-9	-	-	CASSSKAPNTGELFF	TGTGCCAGCAGCTCTAAGGCTCCCAACACCGGGGAGCTGTTTTTT
14	TRBJ1-1	TRBV11-3	-	-	CASSLGRGGTEAFF	TGTGCCAGCAGCCTCGGACGGGGCGGAACTGAAGCTTTCTTT
16	TRBJ2-3	TRBV11-2	-	-	CASSLHYTPGQDTQYF	TGTGCCAGCAGCTTACACTACACCCCGGGCCAAGATACGCAGTATTTT
16	TRBJ2-5	TRBV9	few	TRBD1	CASSVGDRGIQETQYF	TGTGCCAGCAGCGTAGGGGACAGAGGAATACAAGAGACCCAGTACTTC
14	TRBJ2-7	TRBV6-5	-	-	CASSYGQGAYEQYF	TGTGCCAGCAGTTACGGGCAGGGCGCCTACGAGCAGTACTTC
13	TRBJ1-2	TRBV5-1	medium-sized	-	CASSSPGAHGYTF	TGCGCCAGCAGCTCCCCGGGAGCCCATGGCTACACCTTC
18	TRBJ2-2	TRBV5-6	-	TRBD2	CASSGWTSGQINTGELFF	TGTGCCAGCAGCGGGTGGACTAGCGGGCAAATCAACACCGGGGAGCTGTTTTTT
13	TRBJ2-7	TRBV15	few	-	CATSRAVGIEQYF	TGTGCCACCAGCAGAGCGGTAGGGATCGAGCAGTACTTC
16	TRBJ2-5	TRBV11-2	-	-	CASSLESSSTGETQYF	TGTGCCAGCAGCTTAGAGAGCTCATCAACAGGGGAGACCCAGTACTTC
12	TRBJ1-1	TRBV11-2	-	-	CASSLAGAEAFF	TGTGCCAGCAGCTTAGCGGGCGCTGAAGCTTTCTTT
12	TRBJ2-1	TRBV5-1	-	-	CASSLGSNEQFF	TGCGCCAGCAGCTTGGGGTCGAATGAGCAGTTCTTC
13	TRBJ2-5	TRBV6-5	-	-	CASSYGVGPAQYF	TGTGCCAGCAGTTACGGCGTAGGACCGGCCCAGTACTTC
14	TRBJ2-1	TRBV9	few	-	CASSVGGSYNEQFF	TGTGCCAGCAGCGTAGGGGGGTCCTACAATGAGCAGTTCTTC
14	TRBJ1-2	TRBV5-4	-	-	CASSQDRANYGYTF	TGTGCCAGCAGCCAGGATAGAGCTAACTATGGCTACACCTTC
13	TRBJ2-2	TRBV7-6	-	-	CASSPTSSGELFF	TGTGCCAGCAGCCCGACTAGTTCCGGGGAGCTGTTTTTT
12	TRBJ2-7	TRBV6-1	-	-	CASSFGGYEQYF	TGTGCCAGCAGCTTCGGGGGCTACGAGCAGTACTTC
15	TRBJ2-5	TRBV18	-	-	CASRYSLSIQETQYF	TGTGCCAGCCGATACAGTCTTTCGATCCAAGAGACCCAGTACTTC
13	TRBJ2-3	TRBV7-2	-	-	CASSPAPGDTQYF	TGTGCCAGCAGCCCCGCCCCCGGAGATACGCAGTATTTT
17	TRBJ1-6	TRBV4-1	few	-	CASSQEPQGSYNSPLHF	TGCGCCAGCAGCCAAGAACCCCAGGGTTCCTATAATTCACCCCTCCACTTT
15	TRBJ1-1	TRBV19	medium-sized	TRBD1	CASSIGAGGNTEAFF	TGTGCCAGTAGTATCGGGGCAGGGGGGAACACTGAAGCTTTCTTT
13	TRBJ1-1	TRBV5-4	-	-	CASSADGPTEAFF	TGTGCCAGCAGCGCGGACGGGCCCACTGAAGCTTTCTTT
11	TRBJ2-7	TRBV9	-	-	CASSGAGEQYF	TGTGCCAGCAGCGGGGCCGGCGAGCAGTACTTC
15	TRBJ2-3	TRBV6-6	-	-	CASSYPGPRTDTQYF	TGTGCCAGCAGTTACCCGGGACCCCGCACAGATACGCAGTATTTT
13	TRBJ1-1	TRBV5-6	few	-	CASSPVAGTEAFF	TGTGCCAGCAGCCCCGTGGCGGGCACTGAAGCTTTCTTT
17	TRBJ1-1	TRBV4-1	-	-	CASSPRGGQPMNTEAFF	TGCGCCAGCAGCCCCCGGGGGGGACAACCTATGAACACTGAAGCTTTCTTT
13	TRBJ2-7	TRBV6-5	-	TRBD1	CASSLTGPYEQYF	TGTGCCAGCAGCCTGACAGGGCCGTACGAGCAGTACTTC
14	TRBJ2-7	TRBV6-6	medium-sized	TRBD2	CASGLAGNTYEQYF	TGTGCCAGCGGACTAGCGGGGAACACCTACGAGCAGTACTTC
15	TRBJ1-2	TRBV7-9	few	-	CASSFEGGVYYGYTF	TGTGCCAGCAGCTTTGAGGGGGGGGTGTACTATGGCTACACCTTC
14	TRBJ2-7	TRBV4-1	few	TRBD2	CASSQTSGGYEQYF	TGCGCCAGCAGCCAAACTAGCGGGGGTTACGAGCAGTACTTC
14	TRBJ2-7	TRBV28	medium-sized	-	CASREGASSYEQYF	TGTGCCAGCAGGGAGGGCGCCAGCTCCTACGAGCAGTACTTC